The T cell receptor (beta chain) under discussion was sequenced for a study of cytotoxic CD8 clonotypes in ibrutinib-treated CLL. Study-wide background: The subjects consisted of 11 relapsed/refractory and some 15 treatment-naive individuals, with 17 IGHV unmutated. The average sample held around 260,000 productive templates and tens of thousands of productive rearrangements. Broader study findings: Clonality increased with ibrutinib response but returned toward baseline at progression. Once treatment began, public clonotypes, which were uncommon, contracted or stayed stable.

A note on this clone: Its antigen is still unknown.

Looked up from germline, CDR1 is MDHEN and CDR2 is SYDVKM. The CDR3 is made up of 13 amino acids. Trimming took 9 bases from V and 6 from J; bases not matched to a gene: 6. Data came from immunoSEQ multiplex PCR; TCRdb stores just in-frame clones and leaves some out. The data contain 250,000 to 350,000 clones, 76% of them singletons. Here the sequenced sample was PBMCs, taken at disease progression, from a patient treated with ibrutinib. V is TRBV28 and J is TRBJ2-1, with 9 nucleotides matching TRBD1. The receptor was isolated from a human donor with chronic lymphocytic leukemia. In DNA form, the CDR3 reads TGTGCCAGTGCCGGGACAGGGCGCAATGAGCAGTTCTTC. This sequence encodes CASAGTGRNEQFF.